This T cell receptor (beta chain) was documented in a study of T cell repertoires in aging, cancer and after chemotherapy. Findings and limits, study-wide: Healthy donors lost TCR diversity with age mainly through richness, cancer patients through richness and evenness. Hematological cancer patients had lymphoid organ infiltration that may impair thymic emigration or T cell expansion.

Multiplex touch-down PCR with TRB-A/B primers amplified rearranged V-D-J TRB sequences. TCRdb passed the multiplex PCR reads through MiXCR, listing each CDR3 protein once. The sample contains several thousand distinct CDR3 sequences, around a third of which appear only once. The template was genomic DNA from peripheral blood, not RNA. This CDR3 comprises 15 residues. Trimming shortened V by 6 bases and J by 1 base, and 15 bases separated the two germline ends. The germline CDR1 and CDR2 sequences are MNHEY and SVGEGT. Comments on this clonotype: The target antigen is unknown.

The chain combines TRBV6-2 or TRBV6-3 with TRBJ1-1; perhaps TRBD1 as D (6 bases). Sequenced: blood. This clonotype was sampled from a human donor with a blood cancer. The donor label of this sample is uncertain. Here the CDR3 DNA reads TGTGCCAGCAGACCTCAAGGGGGATCGAACACTGAAGCTTTCTTT. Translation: CASRPQGGSNTEAFF.